The following is a TCR beta chain sequence with its context. Its antigen remains unidentified. This sample was taken from a study of CD4 T cells in relation to SARS-CoV-2 and coronaviruses. Study as a whole: Controls used an HIV-1 Nef peptide pool or no peptide. The study's findings and limits: In roughly 65% of donors, memory CD4+ clonotypes crossrecognized SARS-CoV-2 and at least one common cold coronavirus spike.

Before the COVID-19 pandemic, during about 2011-2019, CD4+ T cells were taken from unexposed donors. After about 11 days of culture, CD4+ T cells were isolated. Roughly 2 million PBMCs per well were cultured with approximately 9.5 IU/ml IL-2. The CDR3 runs to 11 residues. Germline values: CDR1 MNHEY, CDR2 SVGAGI. Between the trimmed V and J ends, which lost 6 bases and 8 bases, there was a span of 10 bases. Profiled with immunoSEQ multiplex PCR; TCRdb holds only in-frame clones, not every one. The data contain about 25,000 clones, about 79% of them singletons. This rearrangement joins TRBV6-5 to TRBJ1-2; D is uncertain. Sequenced input: CD4+ T cells from PBMCs, cultured in vitro. The sequence was collected from a human donor in good health. CDR3 coding DNA: TGTGCCAGCAGGACGGATAGGGGCTACACCTTC. Amino acids: CASRTDRGYTF.